One T cell receptor (beta chain) is described in this entry. No antigen is known for it. The source of the sample is a study of shared clonotypes between healthy human individuals. Turning to the study itself: CD8 memory received one plate per donor, CD8 naive two, CD4 memory three and CD4 naive three.

It was across several immunoSEQ plates that each subset's genomic DNA was evenly split. Profiled with immunoSEQ multiplex PCR; TCRdb holds only in-frame clones, not every one. The sample lists approximately 1.9 million clones, 93% seen once, with around 1.7% in the top ten. Regarding the study as a whole: Naive subsets typically showed greater estimated richness than memory subsets.

CD45RO-negative, CCR7-positively selected cells formed the naive CD8 fraction, excluding terminally differentiated effector memory CD45RA+ cells. CDR3 length: 15 residues. Trimming removed 5 bases from V and 6 bases from J; junction bases left unmatched: 9. From germline, CDR1 is SNHLY and CDR2 FYNNEI. The chain combines TRBV2 with TRBJ2-1; 8 bases agree with TRBD2. The receptor was derived from a man between 18 and 29 years old in good health. Some clones in this sample may be carry-over from other donors' samples. The sample comprised naive CD8+ T cells from PBMCs. CDR3 sequence reads: CASSLGLASFNEQFF. In DNA, the CDR3 is TGTGCCAGCAGTCTCGGACTAGCCTCGTTCAATGAGCAGTTCTTC.